A single T cell receptor (beta chain) is shown here with its context. Its target is unknown. This sample was taken from a study of T cells expressing NK-cell markers. Across the study: Investigators obtained TCR beta repertoires from sorted CD3+CD56+NKG2C+, CD3+CD56+NKG2C- and CD3+CD56-NKG2C+ T cells. Sequenced donors, eight in total, included seven who were HCMV-seropositive and one who was seronegative.

TCR beta libraries carry UMIs added by 5'RACE template switching. With the 5' RACE reads reprocessed, TCRdb shows one record per CDR3 protein and no DNA. The sample includes 400,000 to 500,000 distinct CDR3 sequences. Study-level points and caveats: Of the CD8+ T cells in about 6 donors, 1.0-7.0% belonged to dominant NKG2C+ clonotypes.

Sequences were obtained from blood T cells: a sorted CD56 or NKG2C T cell subset, CD4+ or CD8+ T cells, or bulk PBMC T cells (not recorded which). The clonotype comes from a woman between 18 and 69 years old in good health.

CDR3 in amino acids: CASSIEPGATSYNEQFF. The J gene is TRBJ2-1, the V gene TRBV19; with no DNA, the TCRdb D assignment of TRBD1 cannot be verified. This CDR3 has 17 amino acids. The germline CDR1 and CDR2 sequences are LNHDA and SQIVND (reference sequence).